Shown below are 6 T cell receptor beta chains from a single sample sequenced in a study of T cell changes during pregnancy in multiple sclerosis (dated by TCRdb to between 2018 and 2021). Library prep was done by the immunoSEQ multiplex PCR assay. Entries here come from immuneACCESS through TCRdb and include only in-frame sequences with V and J called. Some clones fail to appear in such tables; in the studies checked, an unresolved V gene covers under half of the shortfall, and the cause of the remainder is unknown. This sample lists some 94,000 clones; roughly 90% were detected once. Clones ranked in the top ten supply approximately 1.4% of the sample. Specimen: peripheral blood, collected in the first trimester of pregnancy. Source of these receptors: a female donor with multiple sclerosis, enrolled in a pregnancy study.

Only one count was recorded for this clone. The chain is built from TRBV6-4 and TRBJ1-2; no clear D gene. Trimming pared 2 bases from V and 7 bases from J, leaving 5 bases between. CDR3 length: 11 residues. CDR1 MRHNA and CDR2 SNTAGT come from the germline V gene. CDR3 amino acids: CASSDRFGYTF. The CDR3 nucleotides are TGTGCCAGCAGTGACCGGTTTGGCTACACCTTC.

This sequence joins TRBV30 and TRBJ2-5, with D tentatively TRBD2 (6 bases). Per germline, CDR1 GTSNPN and CDR2 SVGIG (reference sequence). Trimming left V 0 bases short and J 5 bases short, with 13 bases between. This CDR3 comprises 14 residues. CDR3 protein: CAWSVVGGRETQYF. CDR3 in DNA: TGTGCCTGGAGTGTCGTGGGAGGTCGGGAGACCCAGTACTTC. The whole variable domain, filled in from reference TRBV30 and TRBJ2-5, reads SQTIHQWPATLVQPVGSPLSLECTVEGTSNPNLYWYRQAAGRGLQLLFYSVGIGQISSEVPQNLSASRPQDRQFILSSKKLLLSDSGFYLCAWSVVGGRETQYFGPGTRLLVL.

The chain is built from TRBV7-9 and TRBJ2-7; 8 bases are shared with TRBD1. Germline V CDR1 and CDR2: SEHNR, FQNEAQ (reference sequence). The CDR3 extends over 18 amino acids. Trimming removed 4 bases from V and 6 bases from J; junction bases left unmatched: 20. The CDR3: CASSSPMRQGPFQREQYF. The CDR3 nucleotides are TGTGCCAGCAGCTCCCCTATGAGACAGGGGCCCTTTCAACGCGAGCAGTACTTC.

The J gene is TRBJ2-2, the V gene TRBV27; 7 nucleotides match TRBD1. Trimming at V came to 3 bases and at J to 0 bases, leaving 4 bases not matched to a gene. Per germline, CDR1 MNHEY and CDR2 SMNVEV (reference sequence). The CDR3 covers 16 residues. CDR3 sequence reads: CASSFHGTANTGELFF. CDR3 bases: TGTGCCAGCAGTTTCCACGGGACAGCGAACACCGGGGAGCTGTTTTTT.

This rearrangement joins TRBV28 to TRBJ2-1, with 12 nucleotides matching TRBD2. CDR3 length: 17 residues. Germline-derived CDR1 and CDR2 are MDHEN and SYDVKM. The J segment lost 10 bases and the V segment lost 1 base, leaving 11 bases of the junction unmatched. CDR3 in DNA: TGTGCCAGCAGTTTATCCCTAGCGGGAGGGCCTTATGGAGAGCAGTTCTTC. As protein: CASSLSLAGGPYGEQFF.

The J gene is TRBJ1-2, the V gene TRBV16, with a tentative D call TRBD1 (5 bases). Germline V CDR1 and CDR2: KGHSY, FQNENV. The ends were cut back, 0 bases at V and 8 bases at J, with 10 bases in the middle. This CDR3 region has 13 residues. In nucleotides, the CDR3 is TGTGCCAGCAGCCAATCATCAGGGCAGGGCTACACCTTC. It yields the protein CASSQSSGQGYTF.